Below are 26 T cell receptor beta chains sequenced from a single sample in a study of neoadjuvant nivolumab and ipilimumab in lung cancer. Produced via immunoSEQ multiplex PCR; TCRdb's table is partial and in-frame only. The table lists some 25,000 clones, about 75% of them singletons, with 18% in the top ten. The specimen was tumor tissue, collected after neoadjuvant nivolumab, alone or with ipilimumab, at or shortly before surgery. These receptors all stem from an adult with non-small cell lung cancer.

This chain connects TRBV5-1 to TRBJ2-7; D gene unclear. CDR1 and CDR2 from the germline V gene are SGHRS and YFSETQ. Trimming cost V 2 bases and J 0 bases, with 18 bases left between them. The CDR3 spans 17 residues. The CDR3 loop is CASSFSPQQQYSYEQYF. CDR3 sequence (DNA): TGCGCCAGCAGCTTCTCCCCCCAGCAGCAGTACTCCTACGAGCAGTACTTC.

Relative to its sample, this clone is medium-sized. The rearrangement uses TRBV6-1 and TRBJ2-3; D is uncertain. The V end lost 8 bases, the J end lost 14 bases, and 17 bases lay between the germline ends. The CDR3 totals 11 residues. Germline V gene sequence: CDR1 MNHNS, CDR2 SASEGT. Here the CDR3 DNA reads TGTGCCAGCGGACGGGCGTTGCTTTGGTATTTT. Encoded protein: CASGRALLWYF.

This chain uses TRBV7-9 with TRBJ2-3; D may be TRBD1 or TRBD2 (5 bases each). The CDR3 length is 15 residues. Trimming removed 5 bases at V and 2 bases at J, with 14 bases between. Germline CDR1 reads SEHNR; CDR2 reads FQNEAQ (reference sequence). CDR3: CASSSPGPYTDTQYF. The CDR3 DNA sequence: TGTGCCAGCAGCAGTCCGGGACCGTACACAGATACGCAGTATTTT.

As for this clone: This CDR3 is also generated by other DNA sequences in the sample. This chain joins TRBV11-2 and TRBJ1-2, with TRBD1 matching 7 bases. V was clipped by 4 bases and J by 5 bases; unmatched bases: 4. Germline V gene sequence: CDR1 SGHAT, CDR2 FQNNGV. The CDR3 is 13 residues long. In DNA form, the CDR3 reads TGTGCCAGCAGCTCGACAGGGCGATATGGCTACACCTTC. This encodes CASSSTGRYGYTF.

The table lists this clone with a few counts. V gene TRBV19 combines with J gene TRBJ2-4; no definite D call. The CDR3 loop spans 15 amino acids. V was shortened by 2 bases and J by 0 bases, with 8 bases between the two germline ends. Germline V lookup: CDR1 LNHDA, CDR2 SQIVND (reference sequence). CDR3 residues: CASSIQAIAKNIQYF. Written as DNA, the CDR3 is TGTGCCAGTAGTATACAGGCTATAGCCAAAAACATTCAGTACTTC.

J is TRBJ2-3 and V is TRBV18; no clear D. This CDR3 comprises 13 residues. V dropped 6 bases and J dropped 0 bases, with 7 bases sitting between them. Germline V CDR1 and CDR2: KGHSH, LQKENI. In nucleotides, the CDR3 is TGTGCCAGCTCCTTCAGGAGCACAGATACGCAGTATTTT. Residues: CASSFRSTDTQYF.

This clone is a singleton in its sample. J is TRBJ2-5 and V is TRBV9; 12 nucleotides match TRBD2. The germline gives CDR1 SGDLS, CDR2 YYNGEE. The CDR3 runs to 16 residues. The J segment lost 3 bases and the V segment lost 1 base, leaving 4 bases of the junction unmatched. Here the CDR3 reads CASSVRTSGAKETQYF. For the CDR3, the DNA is TGTGCCAGCAGCGTACGGACTAGCGGGGCCAAAGAGACCCAGTACTTC.

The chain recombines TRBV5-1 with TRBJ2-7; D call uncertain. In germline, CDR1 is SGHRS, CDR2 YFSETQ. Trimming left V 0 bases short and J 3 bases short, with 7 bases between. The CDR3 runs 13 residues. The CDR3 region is CASSLAPDYEQYF. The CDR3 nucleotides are TGCGCCAGCAGCTTGGCACCGGACTACGAGCAGTACTTC.

CDR3 DNA: TGCGCCAGCAGCCTCGGGACATACAATGAGCAGTTCTTC. It translates to CASSLGTYNEQFF. The V call is TRBV4-1, the J call TRBJ2-1; possibly TRBD1 for D (6 bases). Germline CDR1 MGHRA, CDR2 YSYEKL. V gave up 4 bases and J gave up 4 bases, with 8 bases separating them. There are 13 residues in the CDR3.

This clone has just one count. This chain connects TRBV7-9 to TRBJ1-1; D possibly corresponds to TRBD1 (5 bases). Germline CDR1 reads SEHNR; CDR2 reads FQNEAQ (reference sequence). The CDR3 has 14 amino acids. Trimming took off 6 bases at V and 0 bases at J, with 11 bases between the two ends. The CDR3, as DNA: TGTGCCAGCAGTCCCGGGACGGTGAACACTGAAGCTTTCTTT. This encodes CASSPGTVNTEAFF.

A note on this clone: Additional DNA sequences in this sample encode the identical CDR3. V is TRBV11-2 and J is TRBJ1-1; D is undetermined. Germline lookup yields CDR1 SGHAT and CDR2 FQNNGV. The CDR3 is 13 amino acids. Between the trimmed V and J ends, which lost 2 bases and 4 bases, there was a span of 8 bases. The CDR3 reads CASSLSGITEAFF. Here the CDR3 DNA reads TGTGCCAGCAGCTTATCGGGGATCACTGAAGCTTTCTTT.

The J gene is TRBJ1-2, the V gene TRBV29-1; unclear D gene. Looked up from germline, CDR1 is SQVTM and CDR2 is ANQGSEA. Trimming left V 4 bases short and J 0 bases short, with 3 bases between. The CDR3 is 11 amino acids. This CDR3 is CSVVSNYGYTF. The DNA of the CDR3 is TGCAGCGTTGTATCTAACTATGGCTACACCTTC.

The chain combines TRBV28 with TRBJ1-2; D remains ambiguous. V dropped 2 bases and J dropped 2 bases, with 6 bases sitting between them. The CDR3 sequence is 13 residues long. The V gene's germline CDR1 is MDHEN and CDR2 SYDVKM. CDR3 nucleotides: TGTGCCAGCAGTTTAGGACGGAACTATGGCTACACCTTC. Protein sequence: CASSLGRNYGYTF.

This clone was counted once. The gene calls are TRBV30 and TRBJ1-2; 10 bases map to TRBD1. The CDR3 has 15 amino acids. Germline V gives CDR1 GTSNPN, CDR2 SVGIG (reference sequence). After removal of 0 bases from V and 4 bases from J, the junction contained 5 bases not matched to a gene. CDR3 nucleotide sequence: TGTGCCTGGAGTGTAGGCGGGACAGGGGTCTATGGCTACACCTTC. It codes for CAWSVGGTGVYGYTF.

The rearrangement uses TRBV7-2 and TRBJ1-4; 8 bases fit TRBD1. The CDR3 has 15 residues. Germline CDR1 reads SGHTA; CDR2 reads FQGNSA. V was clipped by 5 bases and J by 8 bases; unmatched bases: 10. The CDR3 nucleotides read TGTGCCAGCAGCCAAGGACAGGGCGCAGGAGAAAAACTGTTTTTT. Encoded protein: CASSQGQGAGEKLFF.

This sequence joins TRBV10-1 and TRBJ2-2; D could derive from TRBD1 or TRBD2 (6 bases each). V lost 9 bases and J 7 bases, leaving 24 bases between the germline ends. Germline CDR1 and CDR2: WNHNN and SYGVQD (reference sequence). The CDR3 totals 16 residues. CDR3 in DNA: TGCGCCAGGGGGAAACTGAAAGGAGGGGGGTTCGGGGAGCTGTTTTTT. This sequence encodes CARGKLKGGGFGELFF.

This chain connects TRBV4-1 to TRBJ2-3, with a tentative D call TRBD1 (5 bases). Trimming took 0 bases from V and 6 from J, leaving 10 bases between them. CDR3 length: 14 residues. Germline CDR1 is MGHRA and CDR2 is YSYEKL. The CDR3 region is CASSQEGRVDTQYF. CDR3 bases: TGCGCCAGCAGCCAAGAGGGCAGGGTGGATACGCAGTATTTT.

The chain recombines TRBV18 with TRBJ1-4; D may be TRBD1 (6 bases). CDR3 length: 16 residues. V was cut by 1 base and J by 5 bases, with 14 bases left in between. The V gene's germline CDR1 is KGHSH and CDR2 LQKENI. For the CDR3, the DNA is TGTGCCAGCTCACCACTTACGCGGGGGCAGAATGAAAAACTGTTTTTT. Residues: CASSPLTRGQNEKLFF.

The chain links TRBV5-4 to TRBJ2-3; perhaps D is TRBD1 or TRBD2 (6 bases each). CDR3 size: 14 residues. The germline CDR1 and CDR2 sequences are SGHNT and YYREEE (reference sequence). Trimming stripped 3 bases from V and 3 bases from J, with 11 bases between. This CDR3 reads CASSSLGGTDTQYF. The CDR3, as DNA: TGTGCCAGCAGCTCCCTAGGGGGGACAGATACGCAGTATTTT.

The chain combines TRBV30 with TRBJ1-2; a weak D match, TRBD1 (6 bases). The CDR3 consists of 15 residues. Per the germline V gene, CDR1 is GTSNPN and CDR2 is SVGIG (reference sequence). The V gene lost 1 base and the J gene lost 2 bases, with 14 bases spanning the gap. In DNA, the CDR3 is TGTGCCTGGAGTGGCACAGGGAGTTGGAACTATGGCTACACCTTC. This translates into CAWSGTGSWNYGYTF.

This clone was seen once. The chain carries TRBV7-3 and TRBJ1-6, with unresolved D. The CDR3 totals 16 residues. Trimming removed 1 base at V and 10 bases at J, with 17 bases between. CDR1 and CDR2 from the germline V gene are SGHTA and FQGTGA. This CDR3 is CASSLRGGRERSPLHF. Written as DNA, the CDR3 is TGTGCCAGCAGCTTAAGGGGAGGAAGGGAACGATCACCCCTCCACTTT. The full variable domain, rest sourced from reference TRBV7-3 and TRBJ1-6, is GAGVSQTPSNKVTEKGKYVELRCDPISGHTALYWYRQSLGQGPEFLIYFQGTGAADDSGLPNDRFFAVRPEGSVSTLKIQRTERGDSAVYLCASSLRGGRERSPLHFGNGTRLTVT.

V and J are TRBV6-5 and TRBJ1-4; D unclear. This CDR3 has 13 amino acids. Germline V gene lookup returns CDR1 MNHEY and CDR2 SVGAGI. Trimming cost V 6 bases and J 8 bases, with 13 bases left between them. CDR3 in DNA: TGTGCCAGCAGCCCTTCCACTGGGGAAAAACTGTTTTTT. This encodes CASSPSTGEKLFF.

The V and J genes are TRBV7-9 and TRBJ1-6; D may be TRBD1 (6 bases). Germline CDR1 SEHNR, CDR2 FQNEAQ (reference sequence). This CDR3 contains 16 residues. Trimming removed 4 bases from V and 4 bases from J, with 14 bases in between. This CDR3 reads CASSSLKQGYNSPLHF. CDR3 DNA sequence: TGTGCCAGCAGCTCGTTAAAACAGGGATATAATTCACCCCTCCACTTT.

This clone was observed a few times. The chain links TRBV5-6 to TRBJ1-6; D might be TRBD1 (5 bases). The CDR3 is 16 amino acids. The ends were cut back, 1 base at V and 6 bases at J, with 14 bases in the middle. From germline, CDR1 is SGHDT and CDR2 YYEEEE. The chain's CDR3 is CASSLKAGTINSPLHF. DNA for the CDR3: TGTGCCAGCAGCTTGAAGGCAGGGACGATTAATTCACCCCTCCACTTT.

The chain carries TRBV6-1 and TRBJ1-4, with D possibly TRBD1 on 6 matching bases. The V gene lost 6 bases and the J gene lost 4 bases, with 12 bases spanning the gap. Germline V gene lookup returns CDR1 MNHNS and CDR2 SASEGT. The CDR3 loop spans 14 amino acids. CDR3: CASREGVLNEKLFF. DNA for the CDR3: TGTGCCAGCAGGGAGGGGGTACTTAATGAAAAACTGTTTTTT.

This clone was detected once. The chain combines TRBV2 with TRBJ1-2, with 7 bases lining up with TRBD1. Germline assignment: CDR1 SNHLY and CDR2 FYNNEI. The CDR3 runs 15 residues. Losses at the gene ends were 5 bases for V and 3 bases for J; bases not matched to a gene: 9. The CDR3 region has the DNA TGTGCCAGCAGTTTTACAGGGGAGTTGGACTATGGCTACACCTTC. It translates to CASSFTGELDYGYTF.